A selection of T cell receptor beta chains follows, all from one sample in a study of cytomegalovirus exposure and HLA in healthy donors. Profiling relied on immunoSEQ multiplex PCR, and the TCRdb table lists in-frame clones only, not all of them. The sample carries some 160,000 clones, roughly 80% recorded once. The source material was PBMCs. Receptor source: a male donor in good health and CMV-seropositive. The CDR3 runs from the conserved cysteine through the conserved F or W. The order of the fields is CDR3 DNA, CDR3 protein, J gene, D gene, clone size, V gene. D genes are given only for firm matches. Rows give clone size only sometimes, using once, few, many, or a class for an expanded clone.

TGTGCCAGCTACCCGGGAGCTCCTAATGAGCAGTTCTTC	CASYPGAPNEQFF	TRBJ2-1	.	.	TRBV28
TGTGCCAGCAGCCCAATTGAGGGGGCAGGTGAAAAACTGTTTTTT	CASSPIEGAGEKLFF	TRBJ1-4	TRBD1	.	TRBV7-9
TGTGCCAGCAGTGCGCTAATTAACTATGGCTACACCTTC	CASSALINYGYTF	TRBJ1-2	.	once	TRBV6-1
TGTGCCAGTAGCCCGGACAGGGTAGGCTATGGCTACACCTTC	CASSPDRVGYGYTF	TRBJ1-2	TRBD1	.	TRBV19
TGTGCCAGCAGTTACCAGGGGACCCTCTACGAGCAGTACTTC	CASSYQGTLYEQYF	TRBJ2-7	.	.	TRBV6-5
TGCGCCAGCACCCGGGGGACTAACACAGATACGCAGTATTTT	CASTRGTNTDTQYF	TRBJ2-3	TRBD2	.	TRBV5-1
TGCGCCAGCAGCTTGATATCAGAACCCACCTACGAGCAGTACTTC	CASSLISEPTYEQYF	TRBJ2-7	.	.	TRBV5-1
TGTGCCAGCAGCCCGGGGGTCTTGCGGAACACCGGGGAGCTGTTTTTT	CASSPGVLRNTGELFF	TRBJ2-2	.	few	TRBV7-2
TGCGCCAGCAGCTTTGGGGGGACTAGCCGGGGAAACGAGCAGTACTTC	CASSFGGTSRGNEQYF	TRBJ2-7	TRBD2	.	TRBV5-1
TGTGCCAGTAGTATAGCGGGTCAGCCCCAGCATTTT	CASSIAGQPQHF	TRBJ1-5	.	.	TRBV19
TGTGCCAGCAGTTTATCCAAAATGGACAGGGAGGCTTTCTTT	CASSLSKMDREAFF	TRBJ1-1	TRBD1	.	TRBV28
TGCGCCAGCAGCCAAGGACCGGGACAGGATAAAGGGGGTGGCTACACCTTC	CASSQGPGQDKGGGYTF	TRBJ1-2	TRBD1	.	TRBV4-3
TGTGCCAGCAGCCTTTCGGGTAGCGGGCACTACGAGCAGTACTTC	CASSLSGSGHYEQYF	TRBJ2-7	TRBD2	.	TRBV11-2
TGTGCCAGCAGTCCCCCGGACAGGGGGCATGGCTACACCTTC	CASSPPDRGHGYTF	TRBJ1-2	TRBD1	few	TRBV6-5
TGTGCCAGCAGCCCCCGGGGAACGAACACCGGGGAGCTGTTTTTT	CASSPRGTNTGELFF	TRBJ2-2	.	once	TRBV11-3
TGTGCCAGCAGCTTCGACTGGAAGACCGGGGAGCTGTTTTTT	CASSFDWKTGELFF	TRBJ2-2	.	.	TRBV7-2
TGTGCCAGCAGTCCCAGGACAGGGGGTAACAATGAGCAGTTCTTC	CASSPRTGGNNEQFF	TRBJ2-1	TRBD1	.	TRBV7-2
TGTGCCAGCAGCTTAGATCACCCCGGACAGAGGAACACCGGGGAGCTGTTTTTT	CASSLDHPGQRNTGELFF	TRBJ2-2	.	.	TRBV7-6
TGTGCCAGTAGACTCGCCGGGGAGACCCAGTACTTC	CASRLAGETQYF	TRBJ2-5	.	.	TRBV19
.	CASSLFGAGTTF	TRBJ1-2	.	.	TRBV7-2
TGTGCCAGCAGCTTGGTACTAACCTACGAGCAGTACTTC	CASSLVLTYEQYF	TRBJ2-7	.	.	TRBV5-5
TGTGCCAGCAGCGCCTGGACAGAACACTATGGCTACACCTTC	CASSAWTEHYGYTF	TRBJ1-2	.	.	TRBV7-9